Here is one TCR beta chain with its context. Its target is unknown. This sample is drawn from a study of post-analysis software for immune sequencing data. V lost 6 bases and J 3 bases, leaving 15 bases between the germline ends. The CDR3 runs 14 residues. Germline V gene lookup returns CDR1 MNHEY and CDR2 SMNVEV (reference sequence). Study results and caveats: TRBV5-6, TRBV5-1 and TRBV20-1 were among roughly five TRBV segments more frequent in patients than controls.

Researchers reported that TCR beta cDNA libraries carried unique molecular identifiers. TCRdb redid the calling of the PCR reads with MiXCR, one entry per CDR3 protein. The sample gives approximately 770,000 distinct CDR3 sequences, just over 45% of which show up once; roughly 5% is in the top ten. The clonotype comes from a girl between 10 and 17 years old with multiple sclerosis. V gene TRBV27 combines with J gene TRBJ2-7; tentative D call: TRBD1 (6 bases). Material for sequencing was blood. CDR3 sequence reads: CASSQGGVGYEQYF. CDR3 DNA: TGTGCCAGCAGCCAAGGGGGTGTGGGCTACGAGCAGTACTTC.